The 31 T cell receptor beta chains listed next were all sequenced from one sample in a study of shared clonotypes between healthy human individuals (TCRdb year 2020). Libraries were prepared through the immunoSEQ multiplex PCR assay. TCRdb stores this immuneACCESS table with in-frame sequences only. Part of the clones is absent; in the studies checked, under half of the shortfall reflects unresolved V genes, and no reason is known for the rest. This sample is represented by approximately 590,000 clones; roughly 95% of them were singletons. 0.09% to 0.13% of the sample comes from the top ten. For the CD8 naive samples, CD45RO-negative cells were positively selected for CCR7, yielding a CD45RA+CCR7+ population from which TemRA cells were excluded. Sequencing was done on a sample of naive CD8+ T cells sorted from blood. The sample's cell subset or site label is to be understood as: CD45RA+CCR7+. The receptor set was obtained from a woman in her 30s in good health.

The V gene is TRBV28, the J gene TRBJ1-2; D remains ambiguous. CDR3 length: 13 residues. In germline, CDR1 is MDHEN, CDR2 SYDVKM. V was cut by 3 bases and J by 6 bases, with 11 bases left in between. The chain's CDR3 is CASSFRLIDGYTF. CDR3 coding DNA: TGTGCCAGCAGTTTTAGACTGATCGATGGCTACACCTTC.

CDR3 sequence reads: CASSPTGYTEAFF. The CDR3 nucleotides are TGTGCCAGCAGTCCGACAGGGTACACTGAAGCTTTCTTT. The chain links TRBV11-2 to TRBJ1-1; 7 nucleotides align to TRBD1. The V gene end was trimmed by 6 bases and the J gene end by 3 bases; junction bases not matched to a gene: 4. The length of the CDR3 is 13 residues. Germline V gives CDR1 SGHAT, CDR2 FQNNGV.

V gene TRBV7-9 combines with J gene TRBJ1-6; D possibly corresponds to TRBD1 (5 bases). CDR1 and CDR2 (germline): SEHNR, FQNEAQ (reference sequence). This CDR3 is built from 13 residues. V gave up 6 bases and J gave up 7 bases, with 10 bases separating them. This CDR3 reads CASREGTNSPLHF. The CDR3 DNA reads TGTGCCAGCAGGGAGGGGACCAATTCACCCCTCCACTTT.

The J gene is TRBJ1-4, the V gene TRBV4-1; D uncertain. There are 16 residues in the CDR3. Germline values: CDR1 MGHRA, CDR2 YSYEKL. V was cut by 1 base and J by 4 bases, with 13 bases left in between. CDR3 nucleotide sequence: TGCGCCAGCAGCCAAGTAGAACTAGAGATTAATGAAAAACTGTTTTTT. Translated: CASSQVELEINEKLFF.

CDR3 amino acids: CASSPFGQGGYGYTF. The DNA of the CDR3 is TGCGCCAGCAGCCCCTTCGGACAGGGGGGCTATGGCTACACCTTC. The chain carries TRBV5-1 and TRBJ1-2; 10 bases agree with TRBD1. The CDR3 length is 15 residues. Germline CDR1 SGHRS, CDR2 YFSETQ. Trimming took 4 bases from V and 4 from J; bases not matched to a gene: 7.

The chain recombines TRBV19 with TRBJ1-1; no reliable D call. Germline V gene sequence: CDR1 LNHDA, CDR2 SQIVND (reference sequence). Trimming took 5 bases from V and 5 from J, leaving 15 bases between them. The CDR3 consists of 14 residues. The CDR3 DNA follows: TGTGCCAGTAGTCAGACGGTAAGAGGGACTGAAGCTTTCTTT. Translation: CASSQTVRGTEAFF. Supplemented by reference TRBV19 and TRBJ1-1, the full variable domain reads DGGITQSPKYLFRKEGQNVTLSCEQNLNHDAMYWYRQDPGQGLRLIYYSQIVNDFQKGDIAEGYSVSREKKESFPLTVTSAQKNPTAFYLCASSQTVRGTEAFFGQGTRLTVV.

This sequence joins TRBV6-6 and TRBJ1-5; TRBD1 is a possible D gene (5 bases). Germline CDR1 reads MNHNY; CDR2 reads SVGAGI (reference sequence). The V and J ends lost 9 bases and 0 bases respectively, with 12 bases between them. The CDR3 has 14 amino acids. CDR3 bases: TGTGCCAGTAGAACAGGAAATAGCAATCAGCCCCAGCATTTT. Residues: CASRTGNSNQPQHF.

This clone is a singleton in its sample. The chain combines TRBV28 with TRBJ2-4; the D gene is possibly TRBD1 (5 bases). The length of the CDR3 is 16 residues. Trimming removed 7 bases from V and 6 bases from J, with 22 bases in between. Germline values: CDR1 MDHEN, CDR2 SYDVKM. CDR3 amino acids: CASKPWQGVNGNIQYF. The CDR3 nucleotides read TGTGCCAGCAAGCCCTGGCAGGGTGTGAATGGAAACATTCAGTACTTC.

The chain is built from TRBV4-1 and TRBJ2-2; no definite D call. Between the trimmed V and J ends, which lost 1 base and 1 base, there was a span of 13 bases. This CDR3 contains 17 residues. Germline CDR1 is MGHRA and CDR2 is YSYEKL. CDR3 in DNA: TGCGCCAGCAGCCAAGTGGGCACGATCGGGAACACCGGGGAGCTGTTTTTT. This encodes CASSQVGTIGNTGELFF.

The chain is built from TRBV5-5 and TRBJ1-3, with D possibly TRBD1 on 6 matching bases. CDR3 length: 16 amino acids. Between the trimmed V and J ends, which lost 3 bases and 0 bases, there was a span of 13 bases. The germline V gene has CDR1 SGHKS and CDR2 YYEKEE (reference sequence). In DNA form, the CDR3 reads TGTGCCAGCAGCTCGGGGGCGGGAGGCTCTGGAAACACCATATATTTT. Translated, it gives CASSSGAGGSGNTIYF.

The J gene is TRBJ2-3, the V gene TRBV7-8; D remains ambiguous. V lost 5 bases and J lost 6, with 12 bases in between. CDR3 length: 13 residues. CDR1 SGHVS and CDR2 FQNEAQ come from the germline V gene. CDR3 amino acids: CASSRHSADTQYF. CDR3 DNA: TGTGCCAGCAGCCGGCACAGCGCGGATACGCAGTATTTT.

In the case of this clone: The same CDR3 is also encoded by other DNA sequences in this sample. CDR3 DNA sequence: TGTGCCAGCAGTGGGTCTGGGGCCAACGTCCTGACTTTC. It is translated as CASSGSGANVLTF. J is TRBJ2-6 and V is TRBV9; D is undetermined. Between the trimmed V and J ends, which lost 5 bases and 1 base, there was a span of 4 bases. The CDR3 is 13 amino acids. Germline lookup yields CDR1 SGDLS and CDR2 YYNGEE.

In regard to this clone: The sample holds other DNA sequences that translate to the same CDR3. CDR3 in DNA: TGTGCCAGTAGTATGGGACAGGGGCCATCCTACGAGCAGTACTTC. This sequence encodes CASSMGQGPSYEQYF. The genes are TRBV19 and TRBJ2-7, with 10 bases matching TRBD1. The J segment lost 1 base and the V segment lost 3 bases, leaving 3 bases of the junction unmatched. CDR1 is LNHDA, CDR2 SQIVND, per germline (reference sequence). The CDR3 has 15 residues.

The CDR3 DNA sequence: TGTGCCAGCAGCGAAGGGTCGATTTTCTACGAGCAGTACTTC. Translating gives CASSEGSIFYEQYF. V gene TRBV9 combines with J gene TRBJ2-7; D ambiguous. The germline V and J ends were trimmed by 3 bases and 3 bases, with 13 bases remaining between them. CDR1 and CDR2 (germline): SGDLS, YYNGEE. The CDR3 contains 14 residues.

This sequence joins TRBV5-1 and TRBJ1-2; TRBD1 agrees at 10 bases. V shed 5 bases, J shed 4 bases, and the junction held 11 bases outside the gene matches. The CDR3 sequence is 16 residues long. Germline V lookup: CDR1 SGHRS, CDR2 YFSETQ. The DNA for the CDR3 is TGCGCCAGCAGTTCCGGCGGACAGGGGGATTTCTATGGCTACACCTTC. Translation gives CASSSGGQGDFYGYTF.

The chain uses TRBV9 and TRBJ2-1; 11 positions match TRBD2. The germline V gene has CDR1 SGDLS and CDR2 YYNGEE. This CDR3 has 15 residues. The V segment lost 4 bases and the J segment 5 bases; nucleotides outside the gene matches: 5. The CDR3: CASSSFSGRDNEQFF. CDR3 bases: TGTGCCAGCAGCAGCTTTAGCGGGAGGGACAATGAGCAGTTCTTC.

The CDR3 DNA reads as TGTGCCAGCAGTGTAGGACACCCAACCTACGAGCAGTACTTC. This codes for CASSVGHPTYEQYF. The J gene is TRBJ2-7, the V gene TRBV28, with TRBD1 as a possible D gene (5 bases). The CDR3 spans 14 residues. The V and J ends lost 5 bases and 2 bases respectively, with 13 bases between them. The germline gives CDR1 MDHEN, CDR2 SYDVKM.

The J gene is TRBJ2-1, the V gene TRBV19; D perhaps matches TRBD1 (5 bases). Germline V gene data show CDR1 as LNHDA and CDR2 as SQIVND (reference sequence). Deletions cut 5 bases from V and 5 bases from J, with 13 bases between. The length of the CDR3 is 14 residues. In DNA, the CDR3 is TGTGCCAGTAGTTTGGCAGGGATCAACAATGAGCAGTTCTTC. Residues: CASSLAGINNEQFF.

The chain combines TRBV6-8 with TRBJ1-5; D is undetermined. The germline V and J ends were trimmed by 5 bases and 5 bases, with 1 base remaining between them. CDR1 is MNHGY and CDR2 is SAAAGT in the germline V gene. The CDR3 consists of 10 residues. CDR3 sequence reads: CASSHQPQHF. Here the CDR3 DNA reads TGTGCCAGCAGTCATCAGCCCCAGCATTTT.

The chain has TRBV11-2 and TRBJ2-7; 8 nucleotides agree with TRBD2. CDR3 length: 12 amino acids. Germline values: CDR1 SGHAT, CDR2 FQNNGV. V dropped 5 bases and J dropped 7; count of bases not matched to a gene: 4. CDR3: CASSPPGGEQYF. CDR3 DNA: TGTGCCAGCAGCCCCCCGGGAGGGGAGCAGTACTTC.

This clone has a single count. The V call is TRBV14, the J call TRBJ2-3; D is possibly TRBD1 (6 bases). Trimming took 1 base from V and 2 from J, leaving 13 bases between them. The length of the CDR3 is 16 residues. Germline V CDR1 and CDR2: SGHDN, FVKESK. The CDR3 reads CASSQGQGISTDTQYF. The CDR3 DNA sequence: TGTGCCAGCAGCCAAGGGCAGGGGATATCCACAGATACGCAGTATTTT.

This chain joins TRBV4-1 and TRBJ1-1; TRBD1 agrees at 7 bases. CDR1 MGHRA and CDR2 YSYEKL come from the germline V gene. The CDR3 consists of 14 residues. V gave up 0 bases and J gave up 6 bases; unmatched junction bases: 4. CDR3 DNA: TGCGCCAGCAGCCAAGACTACAGGGGTCCTGAAGCTTTCTTT. Translating it yields CASSQDYRGPEAFF.

The chain recombines TRBV6-5 with TRBJ1-1, with TRBD1 as a possible D gene (6 bases). The CDR3 spans 14 residues. Looked up from germline, CDR1 is MNHEY and CDR2 is SVGAGI. Trimming stripped 2 bases from V and 8 bases from J, with 15 bases between. The CDR3 DNA is TGTGCCAGCAGTTACGATTGGGGGGCTTCCGAAGCTTTCTTT. This gives the protein CASSYDWGASEAFF.

The rearrangement links TRBV4-1 to TRBJ1-3, with 7 bases aligning to TRBD1. The germline CDR1 and CDR2 sequences are MGHRA and YSYEKL. Germline trimming cut 1 base from V and 2 bases from J; bases unmatched to any gene: 8. The length of the CDR3 is 17 residues. CDR3 DNA: TGCGCCAGCAGCCAAGGGGGTGCAGGGGGAGCTGGAAACACCATATATTTT. Protein product: CASSQGGAGGAGNTIYF.

This clone was observed a single time. The V call is TRBV6-5, the J call TRBJ2-7, with a tentative D call TRBD1 (6 bases). This CDR3 region has 14 residues. From germline, CDR1 is MNHEY and CDR2 SVGAGI. V was clipped by 5 bases and J by 3 bases, with 14 bases between them. The CDR3 region is CASSGWTESYEQYF. Here the CDR3 DNA reads TGTGCCAGCAGTGGGTGGACAGAGAGCTACGAGCAGTACTTC.

The chain links TRBV29-1 to TRBJ2-7, with TRBD1 matching 10 bases. V lost 3 bases and J lost 2; bases outside the gene matches: 7. The CDR3 loop spans 15 amino acids. Germline V gene data show CDR1 as SQVTM and CDR2 as ANQGSEA. The CDR3 reads CSVEGGTGEPYEQYF. CDR3 DNA sequence: TGCAGCGTTGAGGGCGGGACAGGGGAACCCTACGAGCAGTACTTC.

The gene calls are TRBV4-1 and TRBJ2-5; D call uncertain. The DNA end is a closer match to TRBJ2-7, so the J assignment may be wrong. This CDR3 comprises 13 residues. Per the germline V gene, CDR1 is MGHRA and CDR2 is YSYEKL. CDR3 region: CASSQDTSYEQYF. The CDR3, as DNA: TGCGCCAGCAGCCAAGATACAAGCTACGAGCAGTACTTC.

The chain has TRBV6-5 and TRBJ2-3, with D possibly TRBD2 on 5 matching bases. Trimming shortened V by 3 bases and J by 0 bases, and 10 bases separated the two germline ends. The CDR3 has 15 amino acids. Germline CDR1 reads MNHEY; CDR2 reads SVGAGI. This CDR3 is CASSYTWESTDTQYF. The DNA for the CDR3 is TGTGCCAGCAGTTATACGTGGGAGAGCACAGATACGCAGTATTTT.

The chain couples TRBV11-2 to TRBJ2-1; TRBD1 matches 8 bases. The CDR3 sequence is 17 residues long. Trimming cost V 0 bases and J 0 bases; bases outside gene matches: 4. Germline CDR1 is SGHAT and CDR2 is FQNNGV. CDR3 in DNA: TGTGCCAGCAGCTTAGAGCAGGGGGCGAACTCCTACAATGAGCAGTTCTTC. Protein product: CASSLEQGANSYNEQFF. The whole variable domain, remainder taken from reference TRBV11-2 and TRBJ2-1, is EAGVAQSPRYKIIEKRQSVAFWCNPISGHATLYWYQQILGQGPKLLIQFQNNGVVDDSQLPKDRFSAERLKGVDSTLKIQPAKLEDSAVYLCASSLEQGANSYNEQFFGPGTRLTVL.

The V gene is TRBV28, the J gene TRBJ2-6, with TRBD1 matching over 7 bases. This CDR3 spans 19 amino acids. V lost 6 bases and J lost 2; bases outside the gene matches: 16. Germline CDR1 MDHEN, CDR2 SYDVKM. Here the CDR3 reads CASSQDRGGVVAGANVLTF. CDR3 bases: TGTGCCAGCAGCCAGGACCGAGGGGGCGTAGTAGCTGGGGCCAACGTCCTGACTTTC.

The genes are TRBV12-5 and TRBJ1-1; TRBD1 matches at 9 bases. CDR1 is LGHNT, CDR2 FRNRAP, per germline. J was trimmed by 11 bases and V by 5 bases; bases with no gene match: 6. The CDR3 extends over 12 amino acids. CDR3 DNA sequence: TGTGCTAGTGGTACCGATGGACAGGGGGCTTTCTTT. Translation: CASGTDGQGAFF.